Shown below are 26 T cell receptor beta chains from a single sample sequenced in a study of control samples from healthy donors and cancer patients. Using immunoSEQ multiplex PCR, the repertoire was profiled, and TCRdb retains in-frame clones only, with some absent. The sample shows about 57,000 clones, roughly 90% of them seen only once. Sequencing was performed on PBMCs. These receptors were obtained from a man aged 25 to 45 with colorectal cancer.

In its sample, this clone was seen once. V is TRBV5-6 and J is TRBJ2-5, with D possibly being TRBD1 or TRBD2 (5 bases each). The CDR3 has 14 residues. Deletions cut 5 bases from V and 2 bases from J, with 13 bases between. Germline V gene lookup returns CDR1 SGHDT and CDR2 YYEEEE. The CDR3, as DNA: TGTGCCAGCAGGGCGAGGGGTCAGCAAGAGACCCAGTACTTC. Translation: CASRARGQQETQYF.

The V and J genes are TRBV30 and TRBJ1-2; D possibly corresponds to TRBD1 (5 bases). CDR3 length equals 17 residues. The germline gives CDR1 GTSNPN, CDR2 SVGIG (reference sequence). Trimming removed 1 base from V and 4 bases from J, with 22 bases in between. CDR3 residues: CAWSGNQGKEGVYGYTF. DNA for the CDR3: TGTGCCTGGAGTGGTAACCAGGGAAAGGAAGGGGTCTATGGCTACACCTTC.

The chain has TRBV4-2 and TRBJ1-2; perhaps TRBD1 as D (5 bases). Trimming shortened V by 0 bases and J by 2 bases, and 19 bases separated the two germline ends. The germline V gene encodes CDR1 LGHNA and CDR2 YNFKEQ. The CDR3 runs to 18 residues. The CDR3 DNA is TGTGCCAGCAGCCAAGATCTTATGGCGTGGCGGGGGAACTATGGCTACACCTTC. Translating gives CASSQDLMAWRGNYGYTF.

This clone was detected once. The rearrangement links TRBV6-6 to TRBJ2-7, with 8 bases that match TRBD1. The junction had 4 bases not matched to a gene; V was cut back by 6 bases and J by 3 bases. Germline V gives CDR1 MNHNY, CDR2 SVGAGI (reference sequence). This CDR3 region has 13 residues. The CDR3 region has the DNA TGTGCCAGCAGAAGACAGGGGATCTACGAGCAGTACGTC. Residues: CASRRQGIYEQYV.

CDR3 in DNA: TGTGCCAGCAGTCCTGCTTACAATCAGCCCCAGCATTTT. Its protein product is CASSPAYNQPQHF. V is TRBV6-5 and J is TRBJ1-5; no definite D call. CDR1 and CDR2 from the germline V gene are MNHEY and SVGAGI. The CDR3 runs 13 residues. Trimming removed 5 bases from V and 3 bases from J, with 8 bases in between.

The chain recombines TRBV12-3 or TRBV12-4 with TRBJ2-1, with D possibly TRBD2 on 7 matching bases. This CDR3 has 12 residues. V was shortened by 6 bases and J by 15 bases, with 18 bases between the two germline ends. CDR3 in DNA: TGTGCCAGCAGCGAGGGGGGGGACTTAGCGTTCTTC. Protein product: CASSEGGDLAFF.

J is TRBJ2-7 and V is TRBV12-3 or TRBV12-4; D is ambiguous. The CDR3 consists of 13 residues. V dropped 2 bases and J dropped 6 bases, with 11 bases sitting between them. The CDR3 nucleotides read TGTGCCAGCAGTTTATATGCCTGGGGCGAGCAGTACGTC. This codes for CASSLYAWGEQYV.

V and J are TRBV6-5 and TRBJ1-1; weak D call: TRBD1 (5 bases). The V end lost 4 bases, the J end lost 1 base, and 10 bases lay between the germline ends. The CDR3 extends over 14 amino acids. Germline CDR1 is MNHEY and CDR2 is SVGAGI. CDR3 nucleotides: TGTGCCAGCAGTTCCCAGGGTCCGAACACTGAAGCTTTCTTT. Translating gives CASSSQGPNTEAFF.

The gene calls are TRBV5-3 and TRBJ2-7; D may be TRBD1 or TRBD2 (5 bases each). TRBV5-3 is noted as an ORF with a role that remains uncertain. The CDR3 runs 19 residues. V dropped 3 bases and J dropped 0 bases, with 25 bases sitting between them. The CDR3: CARSSGCDSSGTLSYEQYV. Written as DNA, the CDR3 is TGTGCCAGAAGCTCGGGGTGTGATTCGTCAGGGACCCTCTCCTACGAGCAGTACGTC.

The chain recombines TRBV5-6 with TRBJ1-5, with D maybe TRBD1 (5 bases). V lost 0 bases to trimming and J lost 3 bases, with 13 bases between them. The CDR3 consists of 16 residues. Germline assignment: CDR1 SGHDT and CDR2 YYEEEE. The CDR3 region has the DNA TGTGCCAGCAGCTTGGCAGGTAGGGACTTCAATCAGCCCCAGCATTTT. Protein: CASSLAGRDFNQPQHF.

The V gene is TRBV4-3, the J gene TRBJ1-1, with TRBD1 matching over 8 bases. The CDR3 runs 17 residues. After removal of 2 bases from V and 1 base from J, the junction contained 9 bases not matched to a gene. Germline loops: CDR1 LGHNA, CDR2 YSLEER. CDR3 region: CASSQRTTGGRNTEAFF. CDR3 DNA sequence: TGCGCCAGCAGCCAACGAACAACAGGGGGGAGGAACACTGAAGCTTTCTTT.

V is TRBV9 and J is TRBJ2-1, with 8 bases matching TRBD2. Germline assignment: CDR1 SGDLS and CDR2 YYNGEE. The V and J ends lost 0 bases and 3 bases, in that order; junction bases with no gene match: 2. The CDR3 consists of 15 residues. DNA for the CDR3: TGTGCCAGCAGCGTAGAAAGCGGGGGCTACAATGAGCAGTTCTTC. It specifies CASSVESGGYNEQFF.

V gene TRBV5-1 combines with J gene TRBJ1-2; TRBD1 is a possible D gene (5 bases). This CDR3 has 17 amino acids. Per the germline V gene, CDR1 is SGHRS and CDR2 is YFSETQ. The germline V and J ends were trimmed by 0 bases and 0 bases, with 15 bases remaining between them. CDR3 DNA: TGCGCCAGCAGCTTGGAAGGATCAGGGACCACTAACTATGGCTACACCTTC. Amino acids: CASSLEGSGTTNYGYTF.

DNA for the CDR3: TGTGCCAGCAGTTATGGGATGATAAATAGCAATCAGCCCCAGCATTTT. The encoded protein is CASSYGMINSNQPQHF. This chain joins TRBV6-6 and TRBJ1-5; D is unresolved. This CDR3 has 16 amino acids. Trimming stripped 3 bases from V and 0 bases from J, with 12 bases between. Germline loops: CDR1 MNHNY, CDR2 SVGAGI (reference sequence).

The chain carries TRBV5-4 and TRBJ1-2, with D perhaps matching TRBD1 (5 bases). The CDR3 covers 12 residues. The V gene's germline CDR1 is SGHNT and CDR2 YYREEE (reference sequence). The germline V and J ends were trimmed by 0 bases and 8 bases, with 8 bases remaining between them. The DNA of the CDR3 is TGTGCCAGCAGCTTGGCCGGGGACGGCTACACCTTC. The encoded protein is CASSLAGDGYTF.

The chain employs TRBV18 and TRBJ2-2, with TRBD2 matching over 8 bases. Germline V gene data show CDR1 as KGHSH and CDR2 as LQKENI. This CDR3 has 18 residues. The J segment lost 5 bases and the V segment lost 6 bases, leaving 17 bases of the junction unmatched. CDR3 coding DNA: TGTGCCAGCTCCGAGACACATAACCGACTAGCGCGGACCGGGGAGCTGTTTTTT. Protein sequence: CASSETHNRLARTGELFF.

The chain combines TRBV5-1 with TRBJ1-1; D possibly corresponds to TRBD1 (6 bases). Deletions cut 4 bases from V and 1 base from J, with 23 bases between. The CDR3 contains 18 residues. Germline loops: CDR1 SGHRS, CDR2 YFSETQ. In DNA, the CDR3 is TGCGCCAGCAGCCCCAATGGGTTGGGGGCGAATACGAACACTGAAGCTTTCTTT. Translating gives CASSPNGLGANTNTEAFF.

The J gene is TRBJ2-7, the V gene TRBV6-2 or TRBV6-3, with TRBD2 matching 9 bases. From germline, CDR1 is MNHEY and CDR2 SVGEGT. The CDR3 is 18 residues long. The junction had 19 bases not matched to a gene; V was cut back by 4 bases and J by 6 bases. Written as DNA, the CDR3 is TGTGCCAGCAGTTTCACGCTGCAGGGGACTAGCATGGGGGTCGAGCAGTACTTC. Translated, it gives CASSFTLQGTSMGVEQYF.

The chain is built from TRBV15 and TRBJ1-2, with TRBD1 identical over 7 bases. The CDR3 is 13 amino acids. V shed 6 bases and J 5 bases; nucleotides not matched to a gene: 6. Germline values: CDR1 LNHNV, CDR2 YYDKDF (reference sequence). This chain's CDR3 is CATSPGQRYGYTF. Here the CDR3 DNA reads TGTGCCACCAGTCCGGGACAGAGGTATGGCTACACCTTC.

The chain couples TRBV19 to TRBJ1-1; perhaps TRBD1 as D (6 bases). Germline CDR1 LNHDA, CDR2 SQIVND (reference sequence). V was pared by 1 base and J by 5 bases, with 11 bases between. This CDR3 has 14 amino acids. The CDR3 is CASSIGTAGTEAFF. CDR3 DNA sequence: TGTGCCAGTAGTATAGGGACAGCGGGGACTGAAGCTTTCTTT.

The chain couples TRBV5-3 to TRBJ2-7, with TRBD2 matching over 15 bases. TRBV5-3 is placed among ORFs of uncertain function. V lost 5 bases and J lost 0; bases outside the gene matches: 9. This CDR3 has 18 residues. CDR3 protein: CARRTGTSGGFSSYEQYV. The CDR3 DNA sequence: TGTGCCAGAAGGACAGGGACTAGCGGGGGGTTCAGCTCCTACGAGCAGTACGTC.

The J gene is TRBJ1-1, the V gene TRBV9; D call uncertain. This CDR3 has 13 residues. The V gene lost 2 bases and the J gene lost 0 bases, with 5 bases spanning the gap. The germline CDR1 and CDR2 sequences are SGDLS and YYNGEE. The CDR3 DNA follows: TGTGCCAGCAGCGTGACGGTGAACACTGAAGCTTTCTTT. Translating gives CASSVTVNTEAFF.

This CDR3 reads CASSPDRGDGYTF. CDR3 coding DNA: TGTGCCAGCTCACCCGACAGGGGGGATGGCTACACCTTC. The rearrangement links TRBV18 to TRBJ1-2; 9 bases match TRBD1. The CDR3 spans 13 residues. J gave up 6 bases and V 3 bases, and 2 bases lay outside the gene matches. From germline, CDR1 is KGHSH and CDR2 LQKENI.

This clone was observed once. The gene calls are TRBV7-9 and TRBJ2-1, with 7 bases lining up with TRBD2. Losses at the gene ends were 7 bases for V and 6 bases for J; bases not matched to a gene: 12. This CDR3 has 15 amino acids. Germline loops: CDR1 SEHNR, CDR2 FQNEAQ (reference sequence). Here the CDR3 reads CASTSYPASGNEQFF. The DNA of the CDR3 is TGTGCCAGCACCTCCTACCCAGCTAGCGGCAATGAGCAGTTCTTC. Full variable domain (missing parts from reference TRBV7-9 and TRBJ2-1): DTGVSQNPRHKITKRGQNVTFRCDPISEHNRLYWYRQTLGQGPEFLTYFQNEAQLEKSRLLSDRFSAERPKGSFSTLEIQRTEQGDSAMYLCASTSYPASGNEQFFGPGTRLTVL.

This clone occurred once. The V gene is TRBV19, the J gene TRBJ2-2; D is uncertain. CDR3 length equals 12 residues. Germline lookup yields CDR1 LNHDA and CDR2 SQIVND (reference sequence). Deletions cut 10 bases from V and 5 bases from J, with 11 bases between. The CDR3 here is CAILSRTGELFF. CDR3 DNA sequence: TGTGCCATTCTCAGCAGAACCGGGGAGCTGTTTTTT.

This chain joins TRBV5-4 and TRBJ2-1, with 7 bases matching TRBD1. This CDR3 is 15 amino acids long. V lost 0 bases and J lost 8; bases outside the gene matches: 8. Germline V CDR1 and CDR2: SGHNT, YYREEE (reference sequence). The CDR3 protein is CASSLAYRGYDEQFF. The CDR3, as DNA: TGTGCCAGCAGCTTGGCCTACAGGGGTTACGATGAGCAGTTCTTC.